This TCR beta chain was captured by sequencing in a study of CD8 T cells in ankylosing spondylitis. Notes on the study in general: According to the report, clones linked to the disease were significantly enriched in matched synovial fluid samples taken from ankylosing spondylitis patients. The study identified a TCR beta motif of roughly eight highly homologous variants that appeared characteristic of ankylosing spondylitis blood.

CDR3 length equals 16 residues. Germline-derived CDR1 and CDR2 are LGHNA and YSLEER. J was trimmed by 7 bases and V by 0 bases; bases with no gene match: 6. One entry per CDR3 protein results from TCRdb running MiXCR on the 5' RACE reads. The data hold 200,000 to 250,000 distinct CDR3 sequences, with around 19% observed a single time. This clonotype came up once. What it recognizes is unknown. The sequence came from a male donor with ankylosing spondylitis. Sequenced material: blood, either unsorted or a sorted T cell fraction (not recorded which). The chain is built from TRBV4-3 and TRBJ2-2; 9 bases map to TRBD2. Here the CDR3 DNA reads TGCGCCAGCAGCCAAGAAGTAGCGGGAGCCCTCGGGGAGCTGTTTTTT. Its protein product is CASSQEVAGALGELFF.